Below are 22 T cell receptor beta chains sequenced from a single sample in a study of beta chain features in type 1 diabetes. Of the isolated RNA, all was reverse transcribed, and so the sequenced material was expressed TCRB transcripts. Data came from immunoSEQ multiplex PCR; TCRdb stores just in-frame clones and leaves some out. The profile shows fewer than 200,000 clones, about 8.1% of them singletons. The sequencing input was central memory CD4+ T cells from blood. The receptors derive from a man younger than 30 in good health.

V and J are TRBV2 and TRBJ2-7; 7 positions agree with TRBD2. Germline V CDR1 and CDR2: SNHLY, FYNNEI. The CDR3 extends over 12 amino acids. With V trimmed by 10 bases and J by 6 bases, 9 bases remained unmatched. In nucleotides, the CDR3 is TGTGCCACCACGCTTGGGGGGGGCGAGCAGTACTTC. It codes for CATTLGGGEQYF.

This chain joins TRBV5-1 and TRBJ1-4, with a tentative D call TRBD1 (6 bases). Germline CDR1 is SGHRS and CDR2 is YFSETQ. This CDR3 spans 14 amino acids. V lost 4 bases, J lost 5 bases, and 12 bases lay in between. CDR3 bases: TGCGCCAGCAGCCCCGGACAGACGAATGAAAAACTGTTTTTT. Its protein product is CASSPGQTNEKLFF.

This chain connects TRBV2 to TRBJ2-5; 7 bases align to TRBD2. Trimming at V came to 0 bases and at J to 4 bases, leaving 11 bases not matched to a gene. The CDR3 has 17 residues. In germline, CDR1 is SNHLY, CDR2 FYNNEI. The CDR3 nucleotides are TGTGCCAGCAGTGAAGCGCTTAGGGCGGGAGTGGGAGAGACCCAGTACTTC. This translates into CASSEALRAGVGETQYF.

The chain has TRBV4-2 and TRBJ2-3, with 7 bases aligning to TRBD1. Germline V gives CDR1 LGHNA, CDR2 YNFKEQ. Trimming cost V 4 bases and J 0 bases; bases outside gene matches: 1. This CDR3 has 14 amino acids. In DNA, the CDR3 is TGTGCCAGCAGCCGACAGGGAAGCACAGATACGCAGTATTTT. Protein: CASSRQGSTDTQYF.

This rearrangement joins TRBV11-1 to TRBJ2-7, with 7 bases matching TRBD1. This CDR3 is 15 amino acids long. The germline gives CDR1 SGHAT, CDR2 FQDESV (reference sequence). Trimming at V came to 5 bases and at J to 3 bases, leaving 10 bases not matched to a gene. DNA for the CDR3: TGTGCCAGCAGCCCATACAGGGGCCGAGTCTACGAGCAGTACTTC. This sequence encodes CASSPYRGRVYEQYF.

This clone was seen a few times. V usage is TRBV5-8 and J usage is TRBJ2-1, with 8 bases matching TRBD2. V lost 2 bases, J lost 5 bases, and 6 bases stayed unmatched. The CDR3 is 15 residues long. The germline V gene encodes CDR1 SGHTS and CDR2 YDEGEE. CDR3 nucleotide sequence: TGTGCCAGCAGCTTAAGGCGGGGGGACAACAATGAGCAGTTCTTC. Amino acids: CASSLRRGDNNEQFF.

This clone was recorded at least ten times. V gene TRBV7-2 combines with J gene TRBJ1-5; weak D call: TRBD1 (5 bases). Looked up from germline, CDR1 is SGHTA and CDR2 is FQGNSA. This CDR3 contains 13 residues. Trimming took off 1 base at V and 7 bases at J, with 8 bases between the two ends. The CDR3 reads CASSLEKGQPQHF. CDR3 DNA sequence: TGTGCCAGCAGCTTAGAAAAGGGGCAGCCCCAGCATTTT.

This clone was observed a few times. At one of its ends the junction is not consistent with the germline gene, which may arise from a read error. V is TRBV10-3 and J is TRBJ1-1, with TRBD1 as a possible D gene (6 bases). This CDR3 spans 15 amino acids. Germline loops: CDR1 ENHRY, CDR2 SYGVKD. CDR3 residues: CASSYQGKLDTEAFF. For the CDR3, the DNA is TGTGCCAGCAGTTATCAGGGGAAATTAGACACTGAAGCTTTCTTT.

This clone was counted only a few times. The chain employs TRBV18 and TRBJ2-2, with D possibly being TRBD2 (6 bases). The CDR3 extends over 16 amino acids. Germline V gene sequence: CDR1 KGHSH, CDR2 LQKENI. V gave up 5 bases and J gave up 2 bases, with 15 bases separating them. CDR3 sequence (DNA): TGTGCCAGCTCAGAATACGGGACTGCTAACACCGGGGAGCTGTTTTTT. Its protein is CASSEYGTANTGELFF.

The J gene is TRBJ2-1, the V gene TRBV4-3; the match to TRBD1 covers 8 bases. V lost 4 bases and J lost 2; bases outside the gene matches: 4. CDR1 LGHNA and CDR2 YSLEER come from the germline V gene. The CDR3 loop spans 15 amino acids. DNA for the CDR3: TGCGCCAGCAGCCGGGGACAGGAGGCCTACAATGAGCAGTTCTTC. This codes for CASSRGQEAYNEQFF.

CDR3 sequence reads: CASSQSSTQQFF. For the CDR3, the DNA is TGTGCCAGCAGCCAATCGTCGACTCAGCAGTTCTTC. The chain links TRBV16 to TRBJ2-1, with D unresolved. V was shortened by 0 bases and J by 11 bases, with 8 bases between the two germline ends. The germline V gene has CDR1 KGHSY and CDR2 FQNENV. The CDR3 has 12 residues.

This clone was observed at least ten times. The CDR3 protein is CASSKVAGAGLETQYF. In DNA, the CDR3 is TGTGCCAGCAGCAAGGTAGCGGGAGCGGGTTTGGAGACCCAGTACTTC. The chain recombines TRBV5-4 with TRBJ2-5; TRBD2 agrees at 9 bases. The CDR3 sequence is 16 residues long. J was trimmed by 5 bases and V by 4 bases; bases with no gene match: 12. Per germline, CDR1 SGHNT and CDR2 YYREEE (reference sequence).

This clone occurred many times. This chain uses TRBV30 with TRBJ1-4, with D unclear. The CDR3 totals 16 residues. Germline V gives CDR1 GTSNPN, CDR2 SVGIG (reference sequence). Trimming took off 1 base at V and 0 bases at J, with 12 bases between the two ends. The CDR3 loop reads CAWSGENLATNEKLFF. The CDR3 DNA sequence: TGTGCCTGGAGTGGAGAGAACCTTGCAACTAATGAAAAACTGTTTTTT.

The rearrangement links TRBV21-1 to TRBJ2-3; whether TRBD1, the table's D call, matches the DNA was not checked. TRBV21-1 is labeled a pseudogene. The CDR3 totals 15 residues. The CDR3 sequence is CASLRDRPSTDTQYF. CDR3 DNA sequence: TGTGCCAGCCTCAGGGATCGCCCTAGCACAGATACGCAGTATTTT.

The CDR3 sequence: CASTTGKPEAFF. The CDR3 DNA is TGTGCCAGTACCACAGGGAAACCTGAAGCTTTCTTT. The chain employs TRBV28 and TRBJ1-1, with D maybe TRBD1 (6 bases). There are 12 residues in the CDR3. The germline gives CDR1 MDHEN, CDR2 SYDVKM. Trimming shortened V by 9 bases and J by 6 bases, and 14 bases separated the two germline ends. Filled out from reference TRBV28 and TRBJ1-1, the complete variable domain reads DVKVTQSSRYLVKRTGEKVFLECVQDMDHENMFWYRQDPGLGLRLIYFSYDVKMKEKGDIPEGYSVSREKKERFSLILESASTNQTSMYLCASTTGKPEAFFGQGTRLTVV.

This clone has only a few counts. CDR3 loop: CASRPGSDGYTF. Here the CDR3 DNA reads TGTGCCAGCAGACCGGGTTCGGATGGCTACACCTTC. This chain joins TRBV7-2 and TRBJ1-2; D call uncertain. Trimming left V 6 bases short and J 6 bases short, with 11 bases between. Germline CDR1 is SGHTA and CDR2 is FQGNSA. The CDR3 has 12 residues. Combining the CDR3 with reference TRBV7-2 and TRBJ1-2 gives the whole variable domain GAGVSQSPSNKVTEKGKDVELRCDPISGHTALYWYRQSLGQGLEFLIYFQGNSAPDKSGLPSDRFSAERTGGSVSTLTIQRTQQEDSAVYLCASRPGSDGYTFGSGTRLTVV.

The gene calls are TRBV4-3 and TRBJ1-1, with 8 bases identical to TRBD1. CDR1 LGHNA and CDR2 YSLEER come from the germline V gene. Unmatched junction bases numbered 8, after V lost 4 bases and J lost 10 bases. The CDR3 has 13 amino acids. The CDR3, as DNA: TGCGCCAGCAGCCCCCGGACAGGGAGGATAGCTTTCTTT. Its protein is CASSPRTGRIAFF.

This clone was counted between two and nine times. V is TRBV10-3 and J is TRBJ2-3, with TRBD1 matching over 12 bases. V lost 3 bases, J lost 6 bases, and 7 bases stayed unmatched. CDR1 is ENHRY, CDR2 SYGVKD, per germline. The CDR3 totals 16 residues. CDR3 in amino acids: CAISDLRGQGADTQYF. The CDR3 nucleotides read TGTGCCATCAGTGACCTCCGGGGACAGGGGGCCGATACGCAGTATTTT.

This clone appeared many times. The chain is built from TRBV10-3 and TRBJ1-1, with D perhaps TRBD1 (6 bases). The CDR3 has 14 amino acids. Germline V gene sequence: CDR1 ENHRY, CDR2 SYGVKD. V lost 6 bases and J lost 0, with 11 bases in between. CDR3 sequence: CAISQGQMNTEAFF. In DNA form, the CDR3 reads TGTGCCATCAGCCAAGGACAGATGAACACTGAAGCTTTCTTT.

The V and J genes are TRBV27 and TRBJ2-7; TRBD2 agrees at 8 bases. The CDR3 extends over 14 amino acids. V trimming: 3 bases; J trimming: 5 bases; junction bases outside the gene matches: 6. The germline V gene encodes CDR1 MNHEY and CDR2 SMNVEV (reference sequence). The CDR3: CASSFDGRAHEQYF. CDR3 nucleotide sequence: TGTGCCAGCAGTTTTGACGGGAGGGCCCACGAGCAGTACTTC.

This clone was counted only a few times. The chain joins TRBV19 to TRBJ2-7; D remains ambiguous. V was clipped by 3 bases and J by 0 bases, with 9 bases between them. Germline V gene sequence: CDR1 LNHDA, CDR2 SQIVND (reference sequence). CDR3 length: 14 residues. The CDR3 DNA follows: TGTGCCAGTAGTATTGAGACATACTCCTACGAGCAGTACTTC. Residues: CASSIETYSYEQYF.

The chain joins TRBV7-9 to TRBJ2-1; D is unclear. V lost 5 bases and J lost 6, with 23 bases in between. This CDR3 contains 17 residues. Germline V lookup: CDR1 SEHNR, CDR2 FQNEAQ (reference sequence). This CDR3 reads CASSPRWRLTQANEQFF. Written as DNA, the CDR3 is TGTGCCAGCAGCCCCCGGTGGCGCTTGACCCAGGCCAATGAGCAGTTCTTC.